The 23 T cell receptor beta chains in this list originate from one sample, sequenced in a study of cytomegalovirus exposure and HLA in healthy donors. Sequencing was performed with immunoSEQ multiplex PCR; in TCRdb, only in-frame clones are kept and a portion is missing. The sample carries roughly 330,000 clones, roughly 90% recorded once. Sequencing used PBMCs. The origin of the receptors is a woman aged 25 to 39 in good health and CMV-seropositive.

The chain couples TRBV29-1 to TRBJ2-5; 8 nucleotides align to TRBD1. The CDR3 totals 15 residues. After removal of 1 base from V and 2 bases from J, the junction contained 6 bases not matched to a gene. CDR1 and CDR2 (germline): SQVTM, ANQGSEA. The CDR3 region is CSVEGAGGRQETQYF. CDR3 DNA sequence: TGCAGCGTTGAAGGGGCAGGGGGCCGGCAAGAGACCCAGTACTTC.

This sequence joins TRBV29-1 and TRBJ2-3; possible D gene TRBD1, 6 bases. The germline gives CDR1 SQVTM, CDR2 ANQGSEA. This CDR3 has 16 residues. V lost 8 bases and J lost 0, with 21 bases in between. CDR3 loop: CSLWDTGSSSTDTQYF. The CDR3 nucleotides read TGCAGCTTGTGGGATACAGGGTCCTCCAGCACAGATACGCAGTATTTT.

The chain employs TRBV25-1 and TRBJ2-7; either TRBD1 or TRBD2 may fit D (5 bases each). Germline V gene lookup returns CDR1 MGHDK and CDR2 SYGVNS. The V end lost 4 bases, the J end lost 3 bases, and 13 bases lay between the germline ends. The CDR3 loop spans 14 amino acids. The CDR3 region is CASSVPGRFYEQYF. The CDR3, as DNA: TGTGCCAGCAGTGTACCGGGACGGTTCTACGAGCAGTACTTC.

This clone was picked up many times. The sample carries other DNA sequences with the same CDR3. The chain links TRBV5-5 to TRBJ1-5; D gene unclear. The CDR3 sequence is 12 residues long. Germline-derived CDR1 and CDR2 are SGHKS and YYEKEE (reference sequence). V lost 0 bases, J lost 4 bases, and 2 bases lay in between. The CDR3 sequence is CASSLGNQPQHF. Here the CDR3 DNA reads TGTGCCAGCAGCTTGGGGAATCAGCCCCAGCATTTT.

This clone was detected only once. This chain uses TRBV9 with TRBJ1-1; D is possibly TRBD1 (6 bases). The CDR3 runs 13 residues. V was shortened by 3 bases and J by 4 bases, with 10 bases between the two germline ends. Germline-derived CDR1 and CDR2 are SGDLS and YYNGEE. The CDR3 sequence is CASSEWGRTEAFF. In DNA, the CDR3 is TGTGCCAGCAGCGAGTGGGGGCGCACTGAAGCTTTCTTT.

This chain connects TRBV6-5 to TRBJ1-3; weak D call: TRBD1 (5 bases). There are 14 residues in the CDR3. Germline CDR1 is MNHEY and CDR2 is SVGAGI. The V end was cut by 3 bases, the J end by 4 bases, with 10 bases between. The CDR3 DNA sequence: TGTGCCAGCAGTTATGGGACGCCAGGAAACACCATATATTTT. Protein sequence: CASSYGTPGNTIYF.

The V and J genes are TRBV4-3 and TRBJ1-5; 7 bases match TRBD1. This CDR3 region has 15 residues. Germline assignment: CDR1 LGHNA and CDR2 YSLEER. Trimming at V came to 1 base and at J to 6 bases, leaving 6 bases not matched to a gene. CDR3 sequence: CASSQVATGAQPQHF. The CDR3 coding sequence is TGCGCCAGCAGCCAAGTTGCCACAGGGGCTCAGCCCCAGCATTTT.

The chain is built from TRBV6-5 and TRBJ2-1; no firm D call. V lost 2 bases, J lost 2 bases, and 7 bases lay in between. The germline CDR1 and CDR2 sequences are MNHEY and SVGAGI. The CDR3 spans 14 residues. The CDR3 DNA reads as TGTGCCAGCAGTTACCGAGAGACCTACAATGAGCAGTTCTTC. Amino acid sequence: CASSYRETYNEQFF.

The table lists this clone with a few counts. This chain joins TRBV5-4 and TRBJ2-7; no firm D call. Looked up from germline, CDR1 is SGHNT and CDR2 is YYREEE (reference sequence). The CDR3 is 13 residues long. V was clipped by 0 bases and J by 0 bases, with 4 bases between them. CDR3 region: CASSLEYSYEQYF. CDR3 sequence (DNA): TGTGCCAGCAGCTTGGAATACTCCTACGAGCAGTACTTC. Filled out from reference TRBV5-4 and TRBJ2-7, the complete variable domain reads ETGVTQSPTHLIKTRGQQVTLRCSSQSGHNTVSWYQQALGQGPQFIFQYYREEENGRGNFPPRFSGLQFPNYSSELNVNALELDDSALYLCASSLEYSYEQYFGPGTRLTVT.

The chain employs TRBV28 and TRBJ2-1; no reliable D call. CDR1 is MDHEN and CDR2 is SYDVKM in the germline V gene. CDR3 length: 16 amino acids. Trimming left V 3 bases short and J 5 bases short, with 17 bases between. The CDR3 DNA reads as TGTGCCAGCAGTTTTGGAGTGGTTAAACGGGACAATGAGCAGTTCTTC. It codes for CASSFGVVKRDNEQFF.

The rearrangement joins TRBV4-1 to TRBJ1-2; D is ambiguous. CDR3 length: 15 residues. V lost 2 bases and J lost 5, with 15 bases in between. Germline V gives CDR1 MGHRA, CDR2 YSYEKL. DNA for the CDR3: TGCGCCAGCAGCCAATCCCCCCAGGCTGGTTATGGCTACACCTTC. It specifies CASSQSPQAGYGYTF.

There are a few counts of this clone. The CDR3 here is CASSEAAASPLHF. The CDR3 DNA follows: TGTGCCAGCAGTGAAGCGGCCGCCTCACCCCTCCACTTT. The chain carries TRBV25-1 and TRBJ1-6; D is undetermined. The V end was cut by 2 bases, the J end by 10 bases, with 9 bases between. Germline V gene lookup returns CDR1 MGHDK and CDR2 SYGVNS. The CDR3 has 13 amino acids.

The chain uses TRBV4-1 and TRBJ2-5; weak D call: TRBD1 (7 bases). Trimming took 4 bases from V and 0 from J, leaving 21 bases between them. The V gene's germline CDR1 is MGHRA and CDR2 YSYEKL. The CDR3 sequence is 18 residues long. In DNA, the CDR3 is TGCGCCAGCAGCCGCCTACAGGGGACTCGCTGGTACCAAGAGACCCAGTACTTC. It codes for CASSRLQGTRWYQETQYF.

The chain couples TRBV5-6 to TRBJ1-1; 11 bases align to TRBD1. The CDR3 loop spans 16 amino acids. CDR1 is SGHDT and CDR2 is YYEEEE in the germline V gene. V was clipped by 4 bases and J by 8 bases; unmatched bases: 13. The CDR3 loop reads CASSPPGQGAILEAFF. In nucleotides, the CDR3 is TGTGCCAGCAGCCCACCTGGACAGGGGGCGATCCTGGAAGCTTTCTTT. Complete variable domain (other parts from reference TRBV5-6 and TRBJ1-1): DAGVTQSPTHLIKTRGQQVTLRCSPKSGHDTVSWYQQALGQGPQFIFQYYEEEERQRGNFPDRFSGHQFPNYSSELNVNALLLGDSALYLCASSPPGQGAILEAFFGQGTRLTVV.

The CDR3 reads CAISDRDSSYEQYF. The CDR3 bases are TGTGCCATCAGTGACCGGGACAGCTCCTACGAGCAGTACTTC. The chain links TRBV10-3 to TRBJ2-7; TRBD1 agrees at 7 bases. From germline, CDR1 is ENHRY and CDR2 SYGVKD. V dropped 3 bases and J dropped 0; count of bases not matched to a gene: 2. CDR3 size: 14 residues.

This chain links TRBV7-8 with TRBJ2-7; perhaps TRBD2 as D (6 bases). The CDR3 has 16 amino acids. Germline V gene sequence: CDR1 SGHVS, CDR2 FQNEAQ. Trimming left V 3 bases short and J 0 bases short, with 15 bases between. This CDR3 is CASSFFGGVGSYEQYF. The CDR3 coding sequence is TGTGCCAGCAGCTTCTTCGGAGGGGTGGGCTCCTACGAGCAGTACTTC.

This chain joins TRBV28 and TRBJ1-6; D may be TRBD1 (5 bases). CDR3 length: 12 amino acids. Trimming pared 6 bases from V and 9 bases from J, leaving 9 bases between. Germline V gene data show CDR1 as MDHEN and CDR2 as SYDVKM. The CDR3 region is CASRQGGSPLHF. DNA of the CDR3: TGTGCCAGCAGGCAGGGTGGTTCACCCCTCCACTTT.

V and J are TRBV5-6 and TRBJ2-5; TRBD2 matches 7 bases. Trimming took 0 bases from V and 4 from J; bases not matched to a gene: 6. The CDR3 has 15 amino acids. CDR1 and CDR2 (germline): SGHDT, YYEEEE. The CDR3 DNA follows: TGTGCCAGCAGCTTGGTGGGCGGGGGAGTAGAGACCCAGTACTTC. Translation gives CASSLVGGGVETQYF. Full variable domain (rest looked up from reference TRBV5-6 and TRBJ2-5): DAGVTQSPTHLIKTRGQQVTLRCSPKSGHDTVSWYQQALGQGPQFIFQYYEEEERQRGNFPDRFSGHQFPNYSSELNVNALLLGDSALYLCASSLVGGGVETQYFGPGTRLLVL.

DNA for the CDR3: TGTGCCACACAGGGGTTCAACACCGGGGAGCTGTTTTTT. It yields the protein CATQGFNTGELFF. The chain has TRBV6-5 and TRBJ2-2; 7 nucleotides agree with TRBD1. Losses at the gene ends were 10 bases for V and 2 bases for J; bases not matched to a gene: 4. Germline V gene sequence: CDR1 MNHEY, CDR2 SVGAGI. The CDR3 runs 13 residues.

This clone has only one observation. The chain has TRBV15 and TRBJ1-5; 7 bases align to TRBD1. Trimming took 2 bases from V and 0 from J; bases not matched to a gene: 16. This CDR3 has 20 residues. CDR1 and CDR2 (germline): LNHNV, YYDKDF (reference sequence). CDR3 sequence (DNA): TGTGCCACCAGCAGACGAGCTAGGGGGCGAGATCCTTATAGCAATCAGCCCCAGCATTTT. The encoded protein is CATSRRARGRDPYSNQPQHF. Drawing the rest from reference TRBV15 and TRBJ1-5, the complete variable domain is DAMVIQNPRYQVTQFGKPVTLSCSQTLNHNVMYWYQQKSSQAPKLLFHYYDKDFNNEADTPDNFQSRRPNTSFCFLDIRSPGLGDTAMYLCATSRRARGRDPYSNQPQHFGDGTRLSIL.

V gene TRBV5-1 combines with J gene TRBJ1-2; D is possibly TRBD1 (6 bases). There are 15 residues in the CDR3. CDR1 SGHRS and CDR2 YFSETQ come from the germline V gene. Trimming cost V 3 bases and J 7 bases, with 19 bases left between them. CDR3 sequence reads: CASSSLGGLRPGYTF. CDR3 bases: TGCGCCAGCAGCTCTCTAGGGGGGTTAAGGCCTGGCTACACCTTC.

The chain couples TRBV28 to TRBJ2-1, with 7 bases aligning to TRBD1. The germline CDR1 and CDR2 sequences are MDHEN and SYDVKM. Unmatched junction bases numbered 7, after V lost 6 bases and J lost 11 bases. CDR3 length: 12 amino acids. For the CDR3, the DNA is TGTGCCAGCAGCCTCCTGACAGGGCAGCAGTTCTTC. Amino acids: CASSLLTGQQFF.

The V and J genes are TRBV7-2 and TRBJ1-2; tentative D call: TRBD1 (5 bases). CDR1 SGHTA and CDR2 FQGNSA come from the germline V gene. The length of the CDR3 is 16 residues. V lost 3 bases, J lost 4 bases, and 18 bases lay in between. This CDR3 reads CASSFGVRGQSYGYTF. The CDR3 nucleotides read TGTGCCAGCAGCTTTGGCGTCCGGGGCCAGTCCTATGGCTACACCTTC.